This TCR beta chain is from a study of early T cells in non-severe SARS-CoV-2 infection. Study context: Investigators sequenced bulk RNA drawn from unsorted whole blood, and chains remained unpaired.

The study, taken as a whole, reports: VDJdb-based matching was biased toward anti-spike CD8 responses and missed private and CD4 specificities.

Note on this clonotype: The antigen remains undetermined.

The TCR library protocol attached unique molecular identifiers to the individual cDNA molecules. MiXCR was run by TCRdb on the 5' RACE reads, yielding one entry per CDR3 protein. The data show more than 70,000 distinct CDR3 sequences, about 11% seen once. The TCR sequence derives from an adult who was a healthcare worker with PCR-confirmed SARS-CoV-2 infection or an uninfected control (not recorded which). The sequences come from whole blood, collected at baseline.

The CDR3 region is CASSPGTGEKLFF. The CDR3 DNA follows: TGTGCCAGCAGCCCCGGGACAGGGGAAAAACTGTTTTTT. The chain links TRBV5-4 to TRBJ1-4; TRBD1 matches at 9 bases. Looked up from germline, CDR1 is SGHNT and CDR2 is YYREEE (reference sequence). This CDR3 has 13 residues. V shed 4 bases, J shed 8 bases, and the junction held 3 bases outside the gene matches.